The source of this TCR beta chain is a study of T-cell reconstitution after alpha-beta-depleted transplantation in children. A TCRbeta library incorporating unique molecular identifiers was prepared. TCRdb recomputed calls from the PCR reads with MiXCR, one row per CDR3 protein. This sample has roughly 500,000 distinct CDR3 sequences, with roughly a tenth found just once. Whole-study results and caveats: Several hundred expanded graft clones reportedly were the source of alpha-beta T cells about two months after transplant. Newly produced T cells mostly accounted for T-cell counts and diversity one year post-transplant.

CDR1 DFQATT and CDR2 SNEGSKA come from the germline V gene (reference sequence). CDR3 length equals 12 residues. V lost 1 base to trimming and J lost 8 bases, with 8 bases between them. This clonotype was picked up many times. Its antigen is not identified. V gene TRBV20-1 combines with J gene TRBJ1-4; D uncertain. The receptor was isolated from a child younger than 10 with inherited bone marrow failure, due to receive a stem cell transplant. This material consisted of PBMCs, taken before TCRalphabeta/CD19-depleted stem cell transplant. CDR3 sequence: CSARVAEEKLFF. CDR3 nucleotide sequence: TGCAGTGCTAGAGTAGCAGAAGAAAAACTGTTTTTT.